The rows below give T cell receptor beta chains drawn from one sample of a study of blood T cell repertoires in COVID-19. Repertoires were generated with immunoSEQ multiplex PCR, while TCRdb's copy carries only in-frame clones and drops some. Of some 350,000 clones detected, around 91% appear once; the ten largest clones hold around 3.5%. The material sequenced was peripheral blood. These receptors were taken from a young woman who had recovered from COVID-19. Both conserved end residues are part of each CDR3. D genes are given only for firm matches. Size values are once, few and many counts, or a class for expanded clones, and some rows have none.

abundance,len,v_gene,j_gene,d_gene,CDR3nt,CDR3aa
once,10,TRBV29-1,TRBJ1-2,-,TGCAGCGTTGGGCGGGGGGGCTACACCTTC,CSVGRGGYTF
once,13,TRBV28,TRBJ2-5,TRBD1,TGTGCCAGCAGTTTATCAGGGGGAGAGACCCAGTACTTC,CASSLSGGETQYF
-,18,TRBV19,TRBJ1-6,TRBD1,TGTGCCAGTAGACCTGGGACAGGGTTACTCCTGGCCGGGTCACCCCTCCACTTT,CASRPGTGLLLAGSPLHF
-,13,TRBV6-2/TRBV6-3,TRBJ2-2,-,TGTGCCAGCAGTAACAACAGGGTAGGGGAGCTGTTTTTT,CASSNNRVGELFF
-,17,TRBV10-3,TRBJ2-2,TRBD2,TGTGCCATCAGTGGAACCCCCGGGAGGGCCAACACCGGGGAGCTGTTTTTT,CAISGTPGRANTGELFF
-,14,TRBV4-1,TRBJ1-4,TRBD1,TGCGCCAGCAGCGACGGACAGGGTAATGAAAAACTGTTTTTT,CASSDGQGNEKLFF
-,14,TRBV5-6,TRBJ1-2,TRBD1,TGTGCCAGCAGCTTCGCAGGGGGCGACTATGGCTACACCTTC,CASSFAGGDYGYTF
-,11,TRBV12-3/TRBV12-4,TRBJ1-1,-,TGTGCCAGCAGTTTTTACAGTGAAGCTTTCTTT,CASSFYSEAFF
-,15,TRBV10-3,TRBJ1-1,-,TGTGCCATCACCCCAGGGAGGGGCCAGCACACTGAAGCTTTCTTT,CAITPGRGQHTEAFF
-,11,TRBV6-2/TRBV6-3,TRBJ2-3,-,TGTGCCAGCAGTTCCTTAGATACGCAGTATTTT,CASSSLDTQYF
few,15,TRBV25-1,TRBJ2-1,-,TGTGCCAGCAGTGAAAACAGGGAAGTTGGCAATGAGCAGTTCTTC,CASSENREVGNEQFF
-,19,TRBV5-6,TRBJ2-1,TRBD1,TGTGCCAGCAGCTCCTTAATCATACAGGGGCTTAGCTCCTACAATGAGCAGTTCTTC,CASSSLIIQGLSSYNEQFF
-,15,TRBV27,TRBJ2-2,TRBD2,TGTGCCAGCAGTAGGCTAGCGGAAAACACCGGGGAGCTGTTTTTT,CASSRLAENTGELFF
-,15,TRBV7-9,TRBJ1-2,TRBD1,TGTGCCAGCAGTCCCCTAGGGACAGGGGTAACGGGCTACACCTTC,CASSPLGTGVTGYTF
-,19,TRBV3-1/TRBV3-2,TRBJ2-3,TRBD2,TGTGCCAGCAGCCAAGTCGGGTTGGCTAGCGGTGCTTTAACAGATACGCAGTATTTT,CASSQVGLASGALTDTQYF
-,16,TRBV19,TRBJ2-1,TRBD2,TGTGCCAGTAGTTCCAGGACTAGCGGGATTCGGAATGAGCAGTTCTTC,CASSSRTSGIRNEQFF
-,18,TRBV7-9,TRBJ2-1,TRBD2,TGTGCCAGCAGCTTATCCTGGGGGACTAGCGTAGCCTACAATGAGCAGTTCTTC,CASSLSWGTSVAYNEQFF
-,14,TRBV6-5,TRBJ2-2,-,TGTGCCAGCACCAGGACAACCAACACCGGGGAGCTGTTTTTT,CASTRTTNTGELFF
-,19,TRBV7-8,TRBJ2-3,-,TGTGCCAGCAGCTTTATCGCGAGGAGTGCGTTTGGAGAAAGAGATACGCAGTATTTT,CASSFIARSAFGERDTQYF
-,11,TRBV6-5,TRBJ1-1,-,TGTGCCAGCACTATGAACACTGAAGCTTTCTTT,CASTMNTEAFF
once,14,TRBV5-1,TRBJ2-1,-,TGCGCCAGCAGCTTGGGAACAGGGTATAATGAGCAGTTCTTC,CASSLGTGYNEQFF
-,14,TRBV3-1/TRBV3-2,TRBJ2-5,-,TGTGCCAGCAGCCAAGGGCTGACCGGGGGTCCCCAGTACTTC,CASSQGLTGGPQYF
-,16,TRBV4-3,TRBJ1-1,-,TGCGCCAGCAGCCAAGATAGGAGGGCGCTGAACACTGAAGCTTTCTTT,CASSQDRRALNTEAFF
-,16,TRBV5-4,TRBJ2-3,-,TGTGCCAGCAGCATTAGTTCGAGGCCTAGCACAGATACGCAGTATTTT,CASSISSRPSTDTQYF
-,17,TRBV5-5,TRBJ1-2,TRBD1,TGTGCCAGCAGCTTGGAGACCAGGACAGGGGACGGCTATGGCTACACCTTC,CASSLETRTGDGYGYTF
-,15,TRBV5-6,TRBJ1-3,-,TGTGCCAGCAGCTTGGCTCCAGGCCAAGGAAACACCATATATTTT,CASSLAPGQGNTIYF
-,15,TRBV3-1/TRBV3-2,TRBJ1-2,TRBD1,TGTGCCAGCAGCCCCGGAGGAGGGGGCCACTATGGCTACACCTTC,CASSPGGGGHYGYTF
-,16,TRBV7-2,TRBJ2-3,TRBD2,TGTGCCAGCAGCGGGCCGGTAGCGGGACCGGCAGGTACGCAGTATTTT,CASSGPVAGPAGTQYF
-,18,TRBV4-3,TRBJ2-1,TRBD2,TGCGCCAGCAGCCAAGAGGGAGCCCTAGCGGGCTTCTACAATGAGCAGTTCTTC,CASSQEGALAGFYNEQFF
-,11,TRBV29-1,TRBJ1-2,-,TGCAGCGGAGCAGGGGAAGGGGGCTACACCTTC,CSGAGEGGYTF
-,14,TRBV6-6,TRBJ1-5,-,TGTGCCAGCAGCCGAACAGGGTTAGGGCAGCCCCAGCATTTT,CASSRTGLGQPQHF
once,15,TRBV27,TRBJ2-2,TRBD2,TGTGCCAGCAGTCCCCGAGCGGGGATCACCGGGGAGCTGTTTTTT,CASSPRAGITGELFF
-,12,TRBV6-5,TRBJ1-2,TRBD1,TGTGCCAGCAGACAGGGGACAGGGTCCTACACCTTC,CASRQGTGSYTF
-,13,TRBV12-3/TRBV12-4,TRBJ1-6,TRBD1,TGTGCCAGCAGTTGGACAGGGGATTCACCCCTCCACTTT,CASSWTGDSPLHF
-,12,TRBV18,TRBJ1-2,-,TGTGCCAGCTCACCCTCACAGGGAAGCTACACCTTC,CASSPSQGSYTF
-,16,TRBV5-8,TRBJ2-1,TRBD2,TGTGCCAGCAGCTTGGTCGGAGCGGGACTCTACAATGAGCAGTTCTTC,CASSLVGAGLYNEQFF
-,13,TRBV30,TRBJ1-4,TRBD1,TGTGCCGTAAGGACAGGCCCTAATGAAAAACTGTTTTTT,CAVRTGPNEKLFF
-,15,TRBV2,TRBJ1-1,-,TGTGCCAGTTCCCCGGGACACGATATGAACACTGAAGCTTTCTTT,CASSPGHDMNTEAFF
-,16,TRBV9,TRBJ2-3,TRBD2,TGTGCCAGCAGCGAGGGGACTAGCGGGAACACAGATACGCAGTATTTT,CASSEGTSGNTDTQYF
-,15,TRBV30,TRBJ2-1,TRBD2,TGTGCCTGGAGTGCCGGGACTACCCATATCAATGAGCAGTTCTTC,CAWSAGTTHINEQFF
-,16,TRBV19,TRBJ1-2,-,TGTGCCAGTAGTAATCTAGGGGGGGCCTTCAACTATGGCTACACCTTC,CASSNLGGAFNYGYTF
once,15,TRBV10-1,TRBJ2-5,TRBD2,TGCGCCAGCAGTGAGTCGAGCGGGAGGGTGGAGACCCAGTACTTC,CASSESSGRVETQYF
-,15,TRBV28,TRBJ2-2,-,TGTGCCAGCAGTTTAGGCGGAGGGGACACCGGGGAGCTGTTTTTT,CASSLGGGDTGELFF
-,16,TRBV5-5,TRBJ1-5,TRBD1,TGTGCCAGCAGCGTCTCCGGGGACAGCCTCAGCCCTGAGCAGCATTTT,CASSVSGDSLSPEQHF
once,16,TRBV21-1,TRBJ1-3,-,TGTGCCAGCAGCAGAATACAGGGCTTATCTGGAAACACCATATATTTT,CASSRIQGLSGNTIYF
-,17,TRBV11-2,TRBJ2-1,TRBD2,TGTGCCAGCAGACGGGGGGGGACTAGCAGGAGTTACAATGAGCAGTTCTTC,CASRRGGTSRSYNEQFF
-,15,TRBV7-9,TRBJ1-2,-,TGTGCCAGCAGCTTAGTAATTGGCGGGAGCTATGGCTACACCTTC,CASSLVIGGSYGYTF
-,16,TRBV30,TRBJ1-1,-,TGTGCCTGGAGTCCCCGGCACAGGCACATGAACACTGAAGCTTTCTTT,CAWSPRHRHMNTEAFF
-,16,TRBV9,TRBJ2-2,-,TGTGCCAGCAGCGCCAGACAGAACCTTAACACCGGGGAGCTGTTTTTT,CASSARQNLNTGELFF
-,14,TRBV9,TRBJ2-5,TRBD2,TGTGCCAGCAGCGTAGACGGGAGGCCGGAGACCCAGTACTTC,CASSVDGRPETQYF
-,15,TRBV7-9,TRBJ2-1,-,TGTGCCAGCAGCTTCCGAGCGGGTATCCTCAATGAGCAGTTCTTC,CASSFRAGILNEQFF
-,15,TRBV6-2/TRBV6-3,TRBJ2-3,-,TGTGCCAGCAGTTACAATCGGGAATTCACAGATACGCAGTATTTT,CASSYNREFTDTQYF
-,16,TRBV6-2/TRBV6-3,TRBJ1-4,-,TGTGCCAGCAGTCGACAGACGACGGCAACTAATGAAAAACTGTTTTTT,CASSRQTTATNEKLFF